This TCR beta chain came from a study of T cell changes during pregnancy in multiple sclerosis. V shed 5 bases and J shed 5 bases, with 9 bases lying between them. CDR1 is SEHNR and CDR2 is FQNEAQ in the germline V gene (reference sequence). This CDR3 is 12 amino acids long. Data came from immunoSEQ multiplex PCR; TCRdb stores just in-frame clones and leaves some out. This sample has fewer than 50,000 clones, with approximately 93% found just once. The chain is built from TRBV7-9 and TRBJ1-2; D might be TRBD1 (6 bases). The sequence was collected from a female donor with multiple sclerosis, enrolled in a pregnancy study. The specimen was CD4+ T cells from peripheral blood mononuclear cells, collected in the third trimester of pregnancy. CDR3 nucleotide sequence: TGTGCCAGCAGCAGCACAGGGTATGGCTACACCTTC. Residues: CASSSTGYGYTF.